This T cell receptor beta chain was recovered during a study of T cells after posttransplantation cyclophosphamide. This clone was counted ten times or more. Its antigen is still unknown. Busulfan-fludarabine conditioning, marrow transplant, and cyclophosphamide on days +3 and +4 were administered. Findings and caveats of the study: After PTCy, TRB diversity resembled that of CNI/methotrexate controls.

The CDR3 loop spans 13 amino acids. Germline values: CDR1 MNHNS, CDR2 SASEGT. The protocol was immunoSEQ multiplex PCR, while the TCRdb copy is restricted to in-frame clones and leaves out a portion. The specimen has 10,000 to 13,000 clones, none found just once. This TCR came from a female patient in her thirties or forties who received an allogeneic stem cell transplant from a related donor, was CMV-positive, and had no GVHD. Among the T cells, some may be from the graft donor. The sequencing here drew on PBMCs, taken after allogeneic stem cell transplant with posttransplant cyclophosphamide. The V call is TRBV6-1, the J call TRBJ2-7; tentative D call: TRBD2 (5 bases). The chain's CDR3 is CLTRDGPSHEQYF. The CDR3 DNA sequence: TGTCTTACGAGGGATGGCCCAAGCCACGAGCAGTACTTC.